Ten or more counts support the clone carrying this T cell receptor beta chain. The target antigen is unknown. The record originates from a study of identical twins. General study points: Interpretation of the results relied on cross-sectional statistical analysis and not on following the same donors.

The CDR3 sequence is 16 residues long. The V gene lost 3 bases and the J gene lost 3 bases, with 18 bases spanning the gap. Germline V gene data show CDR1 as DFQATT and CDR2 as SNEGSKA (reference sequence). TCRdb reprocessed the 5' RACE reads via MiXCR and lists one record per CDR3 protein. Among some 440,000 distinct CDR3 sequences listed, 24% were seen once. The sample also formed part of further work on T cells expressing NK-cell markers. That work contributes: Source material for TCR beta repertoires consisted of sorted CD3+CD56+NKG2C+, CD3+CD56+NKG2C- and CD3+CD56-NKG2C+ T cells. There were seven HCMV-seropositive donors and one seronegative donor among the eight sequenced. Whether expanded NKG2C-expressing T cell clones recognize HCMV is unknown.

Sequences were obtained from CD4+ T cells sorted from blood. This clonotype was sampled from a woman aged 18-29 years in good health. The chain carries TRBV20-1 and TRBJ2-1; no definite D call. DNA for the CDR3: TGCAGTGCTAGTCCCCCGGCAGGAAGGGTCTACAATGAGCAGTTCTTC. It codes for CSASPPAGRVYNEQFF.